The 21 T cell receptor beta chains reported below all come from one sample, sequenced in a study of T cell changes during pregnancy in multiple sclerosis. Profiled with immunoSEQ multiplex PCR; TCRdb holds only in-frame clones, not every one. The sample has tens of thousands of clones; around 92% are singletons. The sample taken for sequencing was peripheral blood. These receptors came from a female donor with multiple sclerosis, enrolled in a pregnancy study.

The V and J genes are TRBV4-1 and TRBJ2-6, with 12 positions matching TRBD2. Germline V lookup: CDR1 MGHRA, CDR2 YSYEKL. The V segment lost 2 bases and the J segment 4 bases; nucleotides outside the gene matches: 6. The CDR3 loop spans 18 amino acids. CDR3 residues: CASSQRGLAGTGANVLTF. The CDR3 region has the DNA TGCGCCAGCAGCCAAAGAGGACTAGCGGGAACCGGGGCCAACGTCCTGACTTTC.

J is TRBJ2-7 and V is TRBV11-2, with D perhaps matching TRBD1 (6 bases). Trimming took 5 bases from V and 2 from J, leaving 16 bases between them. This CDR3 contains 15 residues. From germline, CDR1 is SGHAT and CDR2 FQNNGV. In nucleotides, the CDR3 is TGTGCCAGCAGCCTGGACAGATATACCCCCTACGAGCAGTACTTC. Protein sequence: CASSLDRYTPYEQYF.

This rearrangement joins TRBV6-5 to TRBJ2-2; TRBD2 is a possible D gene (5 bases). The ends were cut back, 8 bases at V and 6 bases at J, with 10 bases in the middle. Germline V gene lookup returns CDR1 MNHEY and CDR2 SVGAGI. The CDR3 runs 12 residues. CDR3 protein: CASGRPPGELFF. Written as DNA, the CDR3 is TGTGCCAGCGGGAGACCTCCCGGGGAGCTGTTTTTT.

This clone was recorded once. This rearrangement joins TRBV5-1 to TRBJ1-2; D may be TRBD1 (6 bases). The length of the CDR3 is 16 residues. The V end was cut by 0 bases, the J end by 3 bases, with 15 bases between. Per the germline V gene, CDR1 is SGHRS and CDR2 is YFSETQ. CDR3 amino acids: CASSLGWAGGDYGYTF. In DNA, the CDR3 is TGCGCCAGCAGCTTGGGTTGGGCCGGGGGCGACTATGGCTACACCTTC.

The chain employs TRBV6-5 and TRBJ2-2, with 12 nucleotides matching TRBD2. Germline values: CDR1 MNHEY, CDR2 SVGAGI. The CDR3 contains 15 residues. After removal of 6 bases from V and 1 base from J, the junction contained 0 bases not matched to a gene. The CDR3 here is CASRGLAGNTGELFF. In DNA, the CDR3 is TGTGCCAGCAGGGGACTAGCGGGGAACACCGGGGAGCTGTTTTTT.

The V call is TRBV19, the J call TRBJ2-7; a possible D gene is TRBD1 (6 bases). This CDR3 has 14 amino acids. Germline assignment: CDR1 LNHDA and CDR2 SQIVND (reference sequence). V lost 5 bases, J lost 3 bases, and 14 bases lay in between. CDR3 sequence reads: CASSFLGDNYEQYF. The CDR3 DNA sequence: TGTGCCAGTAGTTTCCTGGGGGACAACTACGAGCAGTACTTC. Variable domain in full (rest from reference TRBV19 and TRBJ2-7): DGGITQSPKYLFRKEGQNVTLSCEQNLNHDAMYWYRQDPGQGLRLIYYSQIVNDFQKGDIAEGYSVSREKKESFPLTVTSAQKNPTAFYLCASSFLGDNYEQYFGPGTRLTVT.

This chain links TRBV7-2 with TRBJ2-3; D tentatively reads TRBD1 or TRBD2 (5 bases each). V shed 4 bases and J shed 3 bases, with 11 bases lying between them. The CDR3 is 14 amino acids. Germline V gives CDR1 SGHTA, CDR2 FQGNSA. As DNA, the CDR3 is TGTGCCAGCAGCTCTGGGACCTCGACAGATACGCAGTATTTT. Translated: CASSSGTSTDTQYF.

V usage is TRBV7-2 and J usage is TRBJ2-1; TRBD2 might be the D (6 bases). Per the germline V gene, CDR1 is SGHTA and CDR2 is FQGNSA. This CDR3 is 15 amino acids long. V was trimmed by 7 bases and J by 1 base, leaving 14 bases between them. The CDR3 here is CASTPRAGSYNEQFF. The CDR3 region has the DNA TGTGCCAGCACCCCGCGGGCGGGATCCTACAATGAGCAGTTCTTC.

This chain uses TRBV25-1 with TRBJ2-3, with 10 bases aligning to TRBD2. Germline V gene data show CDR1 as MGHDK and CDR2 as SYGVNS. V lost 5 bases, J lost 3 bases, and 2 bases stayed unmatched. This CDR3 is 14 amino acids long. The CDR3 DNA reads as TGTGCCAGCAGTAAACTAGCGGGGACAGATACGCAGTATTTT. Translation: CASSKLAGTDTQYF.

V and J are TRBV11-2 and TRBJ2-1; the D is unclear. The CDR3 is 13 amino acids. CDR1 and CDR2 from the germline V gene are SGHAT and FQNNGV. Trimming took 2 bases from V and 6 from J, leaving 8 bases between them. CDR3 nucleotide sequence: TGTGCCAGCAGCTTAAGGCGCCCCAATGAGCAGTTCTTC. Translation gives CASSLRRPNEQFF. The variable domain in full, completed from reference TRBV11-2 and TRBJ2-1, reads EAGVAQSPRYKIIEKRQSVAFWCNPISGHATLYWYQQILGQGPKLLIQFQNNGVVDDSQLPKDRFSAERLKGVDSTLKIQPAKLEDSAVYLCASSLRRPNEQFFGPGTRLTVL.

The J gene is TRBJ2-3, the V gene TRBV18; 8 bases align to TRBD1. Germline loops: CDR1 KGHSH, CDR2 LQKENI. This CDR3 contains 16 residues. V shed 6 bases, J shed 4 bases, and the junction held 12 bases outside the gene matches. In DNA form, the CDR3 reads TGTGCCAGCTCTTCCGATTGGACAGGGCGGGCAGATACGCAGTATTTT. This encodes CASSSDWTGRADTQYF.

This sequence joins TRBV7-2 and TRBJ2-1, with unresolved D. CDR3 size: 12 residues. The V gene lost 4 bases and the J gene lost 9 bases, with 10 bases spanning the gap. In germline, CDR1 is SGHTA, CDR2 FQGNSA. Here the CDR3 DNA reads TGTGCCAGCAGCTCACGTTTCAGTGAGCAGTTCTTC. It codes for CASSSRFSEQFF.

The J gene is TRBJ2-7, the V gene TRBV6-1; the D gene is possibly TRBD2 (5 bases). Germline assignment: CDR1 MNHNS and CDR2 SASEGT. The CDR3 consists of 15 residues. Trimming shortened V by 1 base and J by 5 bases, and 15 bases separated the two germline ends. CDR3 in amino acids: CASSEGLSEGDEQYF. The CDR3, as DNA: TGTGCCAGCAGTGAAGGGTTGTCCGAGGGCGACGAGCAGTACTTC.

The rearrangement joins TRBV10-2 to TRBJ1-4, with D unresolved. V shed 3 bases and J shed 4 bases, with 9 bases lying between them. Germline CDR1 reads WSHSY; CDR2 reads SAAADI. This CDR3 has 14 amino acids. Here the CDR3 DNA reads TGCGCCAGCAGTGACGGCCGCATTAATGAAAAACTGTTTTTT. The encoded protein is CASSDGRINEKLFF.

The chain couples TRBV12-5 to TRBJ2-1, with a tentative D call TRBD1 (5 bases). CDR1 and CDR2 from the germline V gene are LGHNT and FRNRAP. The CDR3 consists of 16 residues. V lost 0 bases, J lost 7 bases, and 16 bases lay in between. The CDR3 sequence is CASGLVHGQGQNEQFF. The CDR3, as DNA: TGTGCTAGTGGTTTGGTACATGGCCAGGGCCAAAATGAGCAGTTCTTC. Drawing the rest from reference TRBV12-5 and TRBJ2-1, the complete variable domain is DARVTQTPRHKVTEMGQEVTMRCQPILGHNTVFWYRQTMMQGLELLAYFRNRAPLDDSGMPKDRFSAEMPDATLATLKIQPSEPRDSAVYFCASGLVHGQGQNEQFFGPGTRLTVL.

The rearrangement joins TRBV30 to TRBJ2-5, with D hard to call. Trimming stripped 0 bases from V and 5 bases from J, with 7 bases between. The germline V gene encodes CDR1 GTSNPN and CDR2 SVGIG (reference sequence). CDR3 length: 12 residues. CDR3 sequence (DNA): TGTGCCTGGAGTGTACTGGGGGAGACCCAGTACTTC. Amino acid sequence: CAWSVLGETQYF.

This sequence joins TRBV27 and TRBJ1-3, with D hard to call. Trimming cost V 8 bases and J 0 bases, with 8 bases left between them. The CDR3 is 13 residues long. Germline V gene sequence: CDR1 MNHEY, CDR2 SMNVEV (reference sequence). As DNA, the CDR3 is TGTGCCAGCGGAGGGAACTCTGGAAACACCATATATTTT. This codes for CASGGNSGNTIYF.

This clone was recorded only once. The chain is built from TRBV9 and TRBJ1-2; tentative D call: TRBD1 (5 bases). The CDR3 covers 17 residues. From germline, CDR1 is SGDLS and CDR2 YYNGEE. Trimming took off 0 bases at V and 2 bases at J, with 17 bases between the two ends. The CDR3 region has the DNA TGTGCCAGCAGCGTAGCCCTCCCCGGGACGGACAACTATGGCTACACCTTC. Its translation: CASSVALPGTDNYGYTF.

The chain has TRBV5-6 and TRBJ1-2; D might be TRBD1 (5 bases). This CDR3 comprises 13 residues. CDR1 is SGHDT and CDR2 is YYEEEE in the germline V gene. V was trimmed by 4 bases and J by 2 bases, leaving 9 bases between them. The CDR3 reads CASSPGENYGYTF. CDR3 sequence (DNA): TGTGCCAGCAGCCCGGGGGAGAACTATGGCTACACCTTC. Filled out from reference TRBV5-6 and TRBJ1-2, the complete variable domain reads DAGVTQSPTHLIKTRGQQVTLRCSPKSGHDTVSWYQQALGQGPQFIFQYYEEEERQRGNFPDRFSGHQFPNYSSELNVNALLLGDSALYLCASSPGENYGYTFGSGTRLTVV.

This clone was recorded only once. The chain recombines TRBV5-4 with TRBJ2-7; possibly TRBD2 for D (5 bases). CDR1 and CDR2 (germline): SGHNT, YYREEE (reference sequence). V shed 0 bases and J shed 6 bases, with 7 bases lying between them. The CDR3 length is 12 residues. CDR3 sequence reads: CASSLASGEQYF. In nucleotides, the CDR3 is TGTGCCAGCAGCTTGGCCAGCGGCGAGCAGTACTTC. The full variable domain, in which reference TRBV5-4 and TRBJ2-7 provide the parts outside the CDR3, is ETGVTQSPTHLIKTRGQQVTLRCSSQSGHNTVSWYQQALGQGPQFIFQYYREEENGRGNFPPRFSGLQFPNYSSELNVNALELDDSALYLCASSLASGEQYFGPGTRLTVT.

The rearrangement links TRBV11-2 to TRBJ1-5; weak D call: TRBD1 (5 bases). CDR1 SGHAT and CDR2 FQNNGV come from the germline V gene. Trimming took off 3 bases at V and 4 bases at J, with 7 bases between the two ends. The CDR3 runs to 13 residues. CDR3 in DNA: TGTGCCAGCAGCTTCACAGGTAATCAGCCCCAGCATTTT. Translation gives CASSFTGNQPQHF.